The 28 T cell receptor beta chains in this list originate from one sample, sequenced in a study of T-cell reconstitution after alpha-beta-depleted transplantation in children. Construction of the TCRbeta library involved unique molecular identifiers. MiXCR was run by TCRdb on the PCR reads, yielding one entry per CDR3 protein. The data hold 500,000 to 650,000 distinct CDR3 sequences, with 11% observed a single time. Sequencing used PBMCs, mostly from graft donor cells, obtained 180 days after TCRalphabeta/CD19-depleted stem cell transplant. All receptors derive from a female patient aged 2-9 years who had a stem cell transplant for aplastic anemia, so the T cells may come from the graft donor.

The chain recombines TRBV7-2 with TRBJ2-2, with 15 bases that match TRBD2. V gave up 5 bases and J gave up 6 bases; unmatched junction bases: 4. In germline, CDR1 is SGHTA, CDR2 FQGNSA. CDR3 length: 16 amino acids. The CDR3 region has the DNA TGTGCCAGCAGCCCTGGACTAGCGGGAGGGCCCGGGGAGCTGTTTTTT. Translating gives CASSPGLAGGPGELFF.

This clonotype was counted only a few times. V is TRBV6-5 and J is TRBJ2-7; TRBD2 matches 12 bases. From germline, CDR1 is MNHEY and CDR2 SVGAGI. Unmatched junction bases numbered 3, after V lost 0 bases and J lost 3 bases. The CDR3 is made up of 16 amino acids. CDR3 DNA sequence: TGTGCCAGCAGTTACTCGGCTAGCGGGGGGGACTACGAGCAGTACTTC. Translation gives CASSYSASGGDYEQYF.

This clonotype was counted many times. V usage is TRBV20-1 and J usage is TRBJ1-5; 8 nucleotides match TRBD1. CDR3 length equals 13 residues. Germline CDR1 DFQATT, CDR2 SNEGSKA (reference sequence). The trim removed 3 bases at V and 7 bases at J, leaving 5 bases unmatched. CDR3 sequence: CSASGQGSQPQHF. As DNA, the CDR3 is TGCAGTGCTAGCGGACAGGGTAGCCAGCCCCAGCATTTT.

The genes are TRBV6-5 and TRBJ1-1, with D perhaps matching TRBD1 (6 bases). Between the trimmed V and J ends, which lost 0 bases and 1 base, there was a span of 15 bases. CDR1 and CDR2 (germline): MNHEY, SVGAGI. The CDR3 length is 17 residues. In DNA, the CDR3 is TGTGCCAGCAGTTACTCTCGTTCGGGACAACCGAACACTGAAGCTTTCTTT. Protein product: CASSYSRSGQPNTEAFF.

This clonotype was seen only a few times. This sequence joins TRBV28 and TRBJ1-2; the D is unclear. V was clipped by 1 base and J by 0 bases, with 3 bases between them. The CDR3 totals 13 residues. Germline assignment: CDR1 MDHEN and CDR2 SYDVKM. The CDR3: CASSLFPNYGYTF. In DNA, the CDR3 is TGTGCCAGCAGTTTATTTCCTAACTATGGCTACACCTTC.

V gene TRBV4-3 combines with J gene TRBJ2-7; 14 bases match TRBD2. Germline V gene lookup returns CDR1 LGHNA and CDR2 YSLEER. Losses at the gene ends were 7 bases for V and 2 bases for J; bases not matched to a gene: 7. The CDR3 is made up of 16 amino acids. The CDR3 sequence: CASMGLAGVGPYEQYV. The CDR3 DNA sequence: TGCGCCAGCATGGGACTAGCGGGAGTCGGCCCCTACGAGCAGTACGTC.

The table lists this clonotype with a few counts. The CDR3, as DNA: TGTGCCAGTAGTCTACCGACTAGCGGGACCGGAAGAGATACGCAGTATTTT. Its protein product is CASSLPTSGTGRDTQYF. The chain has TRBV19 and TRBJ2-3; 11 bases agree with TRBD2. V shed 5 bases and J 5 bases; nucleotides not matched to a gene: 12. From germline, CDR1 is LNHDA and CDR2 SQIVND (reference sequence). The CDR3 sequence is 17 residues long.

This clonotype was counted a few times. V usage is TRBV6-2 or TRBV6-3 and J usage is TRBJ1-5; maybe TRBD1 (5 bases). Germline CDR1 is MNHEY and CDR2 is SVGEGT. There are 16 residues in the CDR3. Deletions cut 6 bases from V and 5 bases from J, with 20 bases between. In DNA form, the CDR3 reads TGTGCCAGCAGCCCGACTGGGAAGGGGTGGCATCAGCCCCAGCATTTT. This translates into CASSPTGKGWHQPQHF.

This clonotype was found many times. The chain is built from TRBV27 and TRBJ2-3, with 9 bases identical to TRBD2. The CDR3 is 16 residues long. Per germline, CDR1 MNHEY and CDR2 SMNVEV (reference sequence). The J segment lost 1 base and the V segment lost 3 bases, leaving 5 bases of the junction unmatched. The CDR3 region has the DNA TGTGCCAGCAGTTTTAGCGGGGGTCGGGGCACAGATACGCAGTATTTT. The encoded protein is CASSFSGGRGTDTQYF.

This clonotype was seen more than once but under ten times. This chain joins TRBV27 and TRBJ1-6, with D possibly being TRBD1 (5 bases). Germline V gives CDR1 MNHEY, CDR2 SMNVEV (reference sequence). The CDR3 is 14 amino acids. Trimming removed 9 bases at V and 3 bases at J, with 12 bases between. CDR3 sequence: CASRGTIYNSPLHF. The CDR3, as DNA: TGTGCCAGTAGAGGGACTATCTATAATTCACCCCTCCACTTT.

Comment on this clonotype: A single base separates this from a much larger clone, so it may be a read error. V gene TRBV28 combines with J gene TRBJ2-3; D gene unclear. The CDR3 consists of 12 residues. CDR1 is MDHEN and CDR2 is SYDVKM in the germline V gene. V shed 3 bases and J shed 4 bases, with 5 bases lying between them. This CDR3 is CASSFFPDTQYF. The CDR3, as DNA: TGTGCCAGCAGTTTTTTCCCAGATACGCAGTATTTT.

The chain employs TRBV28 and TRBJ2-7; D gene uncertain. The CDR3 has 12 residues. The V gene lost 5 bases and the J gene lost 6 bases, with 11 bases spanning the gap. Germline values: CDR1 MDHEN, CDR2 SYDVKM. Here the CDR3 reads CASSPKLSEQYF. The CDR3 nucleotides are TGTGCCAGCAGTCCCAAGCTCTCCGAGCAGTACTTC.

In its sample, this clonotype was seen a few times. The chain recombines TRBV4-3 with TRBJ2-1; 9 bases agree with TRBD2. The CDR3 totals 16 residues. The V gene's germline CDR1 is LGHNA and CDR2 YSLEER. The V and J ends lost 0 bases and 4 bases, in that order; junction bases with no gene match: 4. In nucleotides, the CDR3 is TGCGCCAGCAGCCAAGAAGGCGGGAGGGCGTACAATGAGCAGTTCTTC. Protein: CASSQEGGRAYNEQFF.

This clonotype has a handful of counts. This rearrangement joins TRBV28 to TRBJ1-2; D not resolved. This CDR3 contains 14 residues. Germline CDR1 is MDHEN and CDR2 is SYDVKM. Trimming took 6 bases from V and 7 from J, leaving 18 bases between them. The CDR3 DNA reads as TGTGCCAGCAGCCTAGGCCAGGAGAAGGGTGGCTACACCTTC. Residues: CASSLGQEKGGYTF.

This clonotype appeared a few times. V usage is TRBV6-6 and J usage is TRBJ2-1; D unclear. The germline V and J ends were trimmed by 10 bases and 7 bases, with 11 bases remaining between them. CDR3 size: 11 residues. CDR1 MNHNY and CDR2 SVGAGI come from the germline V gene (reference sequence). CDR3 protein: CATTVVNEQFF. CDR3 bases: TGTGCCACTACAGTGGTGAATGAGCAGTTCTTC.

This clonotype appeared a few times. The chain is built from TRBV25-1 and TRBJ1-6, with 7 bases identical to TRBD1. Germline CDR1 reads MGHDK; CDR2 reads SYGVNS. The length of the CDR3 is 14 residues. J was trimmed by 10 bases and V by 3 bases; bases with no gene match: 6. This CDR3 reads CASSDIGTVSPLHF. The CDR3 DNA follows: TGTGCCAGCAGTGACATAGGGACAGTGTCACCCCTCCACTTT.

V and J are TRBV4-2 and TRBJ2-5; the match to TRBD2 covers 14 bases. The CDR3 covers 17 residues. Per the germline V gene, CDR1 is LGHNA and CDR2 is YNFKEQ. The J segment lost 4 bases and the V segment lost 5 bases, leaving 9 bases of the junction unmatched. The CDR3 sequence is CASSSRLAGGPGETQYF. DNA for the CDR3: TGTGCCAGCAGCTCCCGACTAGCGGGGGGGCCTGGAGAGACCCAGTACTTC.

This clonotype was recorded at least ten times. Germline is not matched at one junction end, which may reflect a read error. This CDR3 reads CASSLDPVF. The CDR3 region has the DNA TGTGCCAGCAGCTTAGATCCGGTCTTC. The V call is TRBV7-9, the J call TRBJ2-1, with D hard to call. The CDR3 sequence is 9 residues long. The germline V gene has CDR1 SEHNR and CDR2 FQNEAQ (reference sequence).

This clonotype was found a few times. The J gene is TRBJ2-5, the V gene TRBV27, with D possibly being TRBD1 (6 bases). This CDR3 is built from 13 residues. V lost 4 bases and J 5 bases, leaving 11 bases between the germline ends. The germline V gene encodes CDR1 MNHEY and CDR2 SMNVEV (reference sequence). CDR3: CASSSTGFETQYF. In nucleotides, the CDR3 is TGTGCCAGCAGTTCAACAGGGTTCGAGACCCAGTACTTC.

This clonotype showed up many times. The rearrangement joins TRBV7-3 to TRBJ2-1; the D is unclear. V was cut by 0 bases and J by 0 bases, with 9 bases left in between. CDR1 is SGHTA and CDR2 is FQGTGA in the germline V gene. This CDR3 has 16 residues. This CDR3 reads CASSLTGQSSYNEQFF. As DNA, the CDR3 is TGTGCCAGCAGCTTAACTGGGCAGAGCTCCTACAATGAGCAGTTCTTC.

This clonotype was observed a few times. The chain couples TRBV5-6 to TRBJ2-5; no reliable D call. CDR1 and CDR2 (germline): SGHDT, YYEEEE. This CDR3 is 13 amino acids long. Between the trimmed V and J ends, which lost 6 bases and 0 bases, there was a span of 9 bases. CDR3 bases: TGTGCCAGCACTACTTTCTACCAAGAGACCCAGTACTTC. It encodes CASTTFYQETQYF.

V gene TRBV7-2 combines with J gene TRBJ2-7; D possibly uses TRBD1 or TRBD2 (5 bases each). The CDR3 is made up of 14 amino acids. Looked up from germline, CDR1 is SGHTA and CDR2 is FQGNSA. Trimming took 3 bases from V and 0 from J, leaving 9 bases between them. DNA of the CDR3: TGTGCCAGCAGCTTGGGGGTAGGCTCCTACGAGCAGTACTTC. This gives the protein CASSLGVGSYEQYF.

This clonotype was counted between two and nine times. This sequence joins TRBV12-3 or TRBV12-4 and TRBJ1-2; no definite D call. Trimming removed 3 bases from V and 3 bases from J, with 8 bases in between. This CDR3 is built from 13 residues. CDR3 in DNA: TGTGCCAGCAGTTTTCGAGTAGACTATGGCTACACCTTC. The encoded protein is CASSFRVDYGYTF.

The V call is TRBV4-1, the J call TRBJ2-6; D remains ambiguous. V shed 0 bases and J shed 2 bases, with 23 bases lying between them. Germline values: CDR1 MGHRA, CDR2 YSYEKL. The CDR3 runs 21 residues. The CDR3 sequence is CASSQDQVRAKTHPGANVLTF. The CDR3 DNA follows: TGCGCCAGCAGCCAAGATCAAGTTAGGGCCAAGACGCATCCTGGGGCCAACGTCCTGACTTTC.

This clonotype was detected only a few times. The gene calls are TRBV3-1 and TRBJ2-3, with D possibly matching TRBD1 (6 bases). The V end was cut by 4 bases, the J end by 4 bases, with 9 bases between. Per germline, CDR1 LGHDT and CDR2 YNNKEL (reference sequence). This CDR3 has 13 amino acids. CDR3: CASSRTGSDTQYF. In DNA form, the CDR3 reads TGTGCCAGCAGCCGAACAGGGTCAGATACGCAGTATTTT.

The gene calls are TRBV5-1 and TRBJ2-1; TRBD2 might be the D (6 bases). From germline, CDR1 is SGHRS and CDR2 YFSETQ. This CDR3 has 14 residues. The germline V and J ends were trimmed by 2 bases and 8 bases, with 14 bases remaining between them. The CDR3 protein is CASSLRDGGDEQFF. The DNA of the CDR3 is TGCGCCAGCAGCTTAAGGGACGGAGGGGATGAGCAGTTCTTC.

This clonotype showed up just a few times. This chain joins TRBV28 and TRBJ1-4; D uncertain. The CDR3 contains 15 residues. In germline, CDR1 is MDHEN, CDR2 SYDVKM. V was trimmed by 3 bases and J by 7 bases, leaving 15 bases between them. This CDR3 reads CASSLVRVTSEKLFF. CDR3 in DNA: TGTGCCAGCAGTTTGGTCCGGGTAACCAGTGAAAAACTGTTTTTT.

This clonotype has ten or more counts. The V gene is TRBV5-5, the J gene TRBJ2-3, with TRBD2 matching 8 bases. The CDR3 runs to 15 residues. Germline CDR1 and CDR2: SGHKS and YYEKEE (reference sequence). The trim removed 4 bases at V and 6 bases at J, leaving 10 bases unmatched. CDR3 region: CASSHGGLALDTQYF. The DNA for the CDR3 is TGTGCCAGCAGCCACGGAGGACTAGCCTTGGATACGCAGTATTTT.